This T cell receptor beta chain emerged from a study of blood T cell repertoires in COVID-19. The CDR3 is 14 residues long. Trimming took off 6 bases at V and 10 bases at J, with 21 bases between the two ends. CDR1 and CDR2 (germline): MNHEY, SVGEGT. Clones were read by immunoSEQ multiplex PCR, and TCRdb kept only the in-frame ones, dropping some. The sample includes about 110,000 clones, approximately 86% of them seen just once. This chain uses TRBV6-2 or TRBV6-3 with TRBJ1-1; D is possibly TRBD1 (5 bases). Sequencing was performed on peripheral blood. The sequence came from a man aged 40-50 years with acute or convalescent COVID-19. The DNA for the CDR3 is TGTGCCAGCAGCTTCTCGGCGGTGGGACTGGGAGCTTTCTTT. This sequence encodes CASSFSAVGLGAFF.